The 32 T cell receptor beta chains below come from one sample, sequenced in a study of T cell responses to AZD1222 COVID-19 vaccine. TCRdb's table, derived via immunoSEQ multiplex PCR, lists solely in-frame clones and lacks some. This table holds roughly 100,000 clones, more than 70% found once. Sequences were derived from peripheral blood, sampled 28 days after the second AZD1222 dose. All receptors come from an adult who received the AZD1222 COVID-19 vaccine.

J is TRBJ2-7 and V is TRBV7-2, with D uncertain. From germline, CDR1 is SGHTA and CDR2 FQGNSA. Trimming cost V 5 bases and J 2 bases, with 13 bases left between them. The CDR3 sequence is 14 residues long. CDR3 DNA: TGTGCCAGCAGCCCCCCCTACAATCCCTACGAGCAGTACTTC. Translating it yields CASSPPYNPYEQYF.

V usage is TRBV4-1 and J usage is TRBJ1-2; D is unclear. CDR3 length: 15 residues. The germline V gene encodes CDR1 MGHRA and CDR2 YSYEKL. Trimming shortened V by 0 bases and J by 4 bases, and 12 bases separated the two germline ends. CDR3 nucleotides: TGCGCCAGCAGCCAAGATGAACACCCAGTCTATGGCTACACCTTC. Translation gives CASSQDEHPVYGYTF.

This chain uses TRBV4-3 with TRBJ1-2; no firm D call. Trimming left V 0 bases short and J 2 bases short, with 7 bases between. Germline-derived CDR1 and CDR2 are LGHNA and YSLEER. The CDR3 loop spans 14 amino acids. Here the CDR3 DNA reads TGCGCCAGCAGCCAAGACTGGGTGAACTATGGCTACACCTTC. Its protein product is CASSQDWVNYGYTF.

The V and J genes are TRBV13 and TRBJ2-7; no clear D. This CDR3 has 13 residues. Germline V CDR1 and CDR2: PRHDT, FYEKMQ (reference sequence). Deletions cut 5 bases from V and 7 bases from J, with 15 bases between. CDR3 sequence: CASSRPKMGEQYF. The DNA for the CDR3 is TGTGCCAGCAGCCGACCGAAGATGGGGGAGCAGTACTTC.

This clone has ten or more counts. The rearrangement uses TRBV28 and TRBJ1-5; possibly TRBD1 for D (5 bases). CDR1 MDHEN and CDR2 SYDVKM come from the germline V gene. The CDR3 extends over 16 amino acids. V dropped 3 bases and J dropped 1 base, with 13 bases sitting between them. The CDR3 spells CASSFLGLRSNQPQHF. The CDR3 region has the DNA TGTGCCAGCAGTTTCCTGGGACTCAGGAGCAATCAGCCCCAGCATTTT.

The rearrangement links TRBV4-3 to TRBJ2-7; 11 nucleotides match TRBD1. The CDR3 runs 15 residues. CDR1 and CDR2 (germline): LGHNA, YSLEER. J gave up 0 bases and V 3 bases, and 1 base lay outside the gene matches. CDR3: CASSQDRGLSYEQYF. The CDR3 DNA reads as TGCGCCAGCAGCCAGGACAGGGGGCTCTCCTACGAGCAGTACTTC.

V and J are TRBV27 and TRBJ2-7; tentative D call: TRBD1 (5 bases). This CDR3 comprises 13 residues. Germline lookup yields CDR1 MNHEY and CDR2 SMNVEV (reference sequence). V lost 2 bases and J lost 4, with 9 bases in between. The CDR3 protein is CASSLQGWYEQYF. The DNA for the CDR3 is TGTGCCAGCAGTTTACAGGGATGGTACGAGCAGTACTTC.

The chain joins TRBV30 to TRBJ2-5; D remains ambiguous. V lost 1 base to trimming and J lost 1 base, with 10 bases between them. The CDR3 is 14 residues long. CDR1 is GTSNPN and CDR2 is SVGIG in the germline V gene (reference sequence). CDR3 bases: TGTGCCTGGAGTGGTTCAGACTCCCAAGAGACCCAGTACTTC. Its translation is CAWSGSDSQETQYF.

This chain uses TRBV7-3 with TRBJ2-1; TRBD2 agrees at 9 bases. V shed 0 bases, J shed 2 bases, and the junction held 2 bases outside the gene matches. This CDR3 spans 16 amino acids. Germline assignment: CDR1 SGHTA and CDR2 FQGTGA. CDR3 nucleotides: TGTGCCAGCAGCTTAACGGCGGGAGGGACCTACAATGAGCAGTTCTTC. Amino acids: CASSLTAGGTYNEQFF. The whole variable domain, filled in from reference TRBV7-3 and TRBJ2-1, reads GAGVSQTPSNKVTEKGKYVELRCDPISGHTALYWYRQSLGQGPEFLIYFQGTGAADDSGLPNDRFFAVRPEGSVSTLKIQRTERGDSAVYLCASSLTAGGTYNEQFFGPGTRLTVL.

Comments on this clone: Its ends do not fully match the called genes, so a read error is possible. The CDR3 coding sequence is TGTGCCAGCCGGGGGGGTACCACATATACGCAGTATTTT. Amino acid sequence: CASRGGTTYTQYF. This chain links TRBV5-3 with TRBJ2-3; TRBD2 matches at 8 bases. TRBV5-3 is classed as an ORF, of uncertain function. CDR3 length equals 13 residues.

DNA for the CDR3: TGCGCCAGCAGCTTGGCGGCAGGGGGGTCTGGGGCCAACGTCCTGACTTTC. Encoded protein: CASSLAAGGSGANVLTF. This sequence joins TRBV5-1 and TRBJ2-6, with D possibly matching TRBD1 (7 bases). Trimming took off 0 bases at V and 1 base at J, with 11 bases between the two ends. There are 17 residues in the CDR3. Germline values: CDR1 SGHRS, CDR2 YFSETQ.

The chain joins TRBV27 to TRBJ1-1; unclear D gene. The ends were cut back, 5 bases at V and 1 base at J, with 14 bases in the middle. The CDR3 has 15 amino acids. CDR1 is MNHEY, CDR2 SMNVEV, per germline (reference sequence). DNA for the CDR3: TGTGCCAGCAGTCCGACTAGGCACCCGAACACTGAAGCTTTCTTT. Its translation: CASSPTRHPNTEAFF.

This chain uses TRBV29-1 with TRBJ2-7; perhaps TRBD2 as D (7 bases). Between the trimmed V and J ends, which lost 7 bases and 1 base, there was a span of 14 bases. There are 13 residues in the CDR3. The V gene's germline CDR1 is SQVTM and CDR2 ANQGSEA. CDR3 loop: CSALGGGSYEQYF. DNA for the CDR3: TGCAGCGCCTTGGGAGGGGGATCCTACGAGCAGTACTTC.

The chain combines TRBV7-9 with TRBJ1-3, with 9 bases lining up with TRBD1. Germline V gene data show CDR1 as SEHNR and CDR2 as FQNEAQ (reference sequence). With V trimmed by 4 bases and J by 4 bases, 11 bases remained unmatched. CDR3 length equals 17 residues. CDR3 region: CASSSLGDRAWGNTIYF. The CDR3 region has the DNA TGTGCCAGCAGCTCACTAGGGGACAGGGCCTGGGGAAACACCATATATTTT.

DNA of the CDR3: TGTGCTAGTGGTTTGCCCGGACACACTTATGGCTACACCTTC. Protein sequence: CASGLPGHTYGYTF. The gene calls are TRBV12-5 and TRBJ1-2; possibly TRBD1 for D (5 bases). Trimming shortened V by 2 bases and J by 5 bases, and 12 bases separated the two germline ends. The CDR3 loop spans 14 amino acids. Per germline, CDR1 LGHNT and CDR2 FRNRAP.

V usage is TRBV11-2 and J usage is TRBJ2-2; no clear D. The CDR3 is made up of 16 amino acids. With 2 bases removed from V and 1 base from J, the gap between germline ends came to 11 bases. Germline lookup yields CDR1 SGHAT and CDR2 FQNNGV. In nucleotides, the CDR3 is TGTGCCAGCAGCTTAATAGGAAAAGTGAACACCGGGGAGCTGTTTTTT. The encoded protein is CASSLIGKVNTGELFF.

The rearrangement links TRBV3-1 (or the pseudogene TRBV3-2) to TRBJ2-7; the D is unclear. Germline CDR1 reads LGHDT; CDR2 reads YNNKEL (reference sequence). Trimming pared 1 base from V and 4 bases from J, leaving 8 bases between. The CDR3 runs 13 residues. CDR3 nucleotide sequence: TGTGCCAGCAGCCAAGGTTCTGTATACGAGCAGTACTTC. Protein sequence: CASSQGSVYEQYF.

This chain links TRBV27 with TRBJ2-3; 9 bases are a match to TRBD2. The CDR3 extends over 15 amino acids. CDR1 and CDR2 (germline): MNHEY, SMNVEV (reference sequence). V was pared by 6 bases and J by 5 bases, with 9 bases of the junction left unmatched. This chain's CDR3 is CASSYTAGGKDTQYF. The CDR3 coding sequence is TGTGCCAGCAGCTACACCGCGGGAGGGAAAGATACGCAGTATTTT.

The chain links TRBV13 to TRBJ2-7; 7 bases fit TRBD1. The CDR3 is 14 residues long. Germline V gene lookup returns CDR1 PRHDT and CDR2 FYEKMQ (reference sequence). The V segment lost 5 bases and the J segment 0 bases; nucleotides outside the gene matches: 4. As DNA, the CDR3 is TGTGCCAGCAGCCCCAGGGACAGCTCCTACGAGCAGTACTTC. Translated, it gives CASSPRDSSYEQYF. Full variable domain (missing parts from reference TRBV13 and TRBJ2-7): AAGVIQSPRHLIKEKRETATLKCYPIPRHDTVYWYQQGPGQDPQFLISFYEKMQSDKGSIPDRFSAQQFSDYHSELNMSSLELGDSALYFCASSPRDSSYEQYFGPGTRLTVT.

The chain combines TRBV2 with TRBJ2-7; D gene unclear. Per germline, CDR1 SNHLY and CDR2 FYNNEI. The CDR3 totals 12 residues. Deletions cut 3 bases from V and 2 bases from J, with 5 bases between. CDR3 in amino acids: CASSDEAYEQYF. CDR3 sequence (DNA): TGTGCCAGCAGTGACGAAGCCTACGAGCAGTACTTC.

The chain links TRBV5-1 to TRBJ2-3; 12 bases align to TRBD2. This CDR3 contains 15 residues. Germline loops: CDR1 SGHRS, CDR2 YFSETQ. The V and J ends lost 4 bases and 2 bases, in that order; junction bases with no gene match: 2. The CDR3 here is CASSRLAGATDTQYF. The CDR3 DNA is TGCGCCAGCAGCCGACTAGCGGGGGCCACAGATACGCAGTATTTT.

The chain has TRBV7-9 and TRBJ1-1, with D possibly being TRBD1 (5 bases). V dropped 4 bases and J dropped 5 bases, with 14 bases sitting between them. CDR3 length equals 14 residues. The V gene's germline CDR1 is SEHNR and CDR2 FQNEAQ (reference sequence). The CDR3 protein is CASSYNLGGTEAFF. The DNA of the CDR3 is TGTGCCAGCAGCTATAACCTTGGGGGGACTGAAGCTTTCTTT.

CDR3 in amino acids: CASSRLWNTEAFF. CDR3 sequence (DNA): TGTGCCAGCAGTAGGCTGTGGAACACTGAAGCTTTCTTT. The chain joins TRBV12-3 or TRBV12-4 to TRBJ1-1; no reliable D call. The CDR3 is 13 residues long. V was trimmed by 5 bases and J by 1 base, leaving 8 bases between them.

V gene TRBV18 combines with J gene TRBJ1-3, with D unclear. Trimming took off 3 bases at V and 3 bases at J, with 6 bases between the two ends. Germline V gives CDR1 KGHSH, CDR2 LQKENI. The CDR3 is 13 residues long. CDR3 in DNA: TGTGCCAGCTCACCTAGCGGTGGAAACACCATATATTTT. Residues: CASSPSGGNTIYF.

The V and J genes are TRBV7-9 and TRBJ2-7; maybe TRBD1 (6 bases). This CDR3 has 13 amino acids. The germline V and J ends were trimmed by 3 bases and 5 bases, with 11 bases remaining between them. CDR1 and CDR2 from the germline V gene are SEHNR and FQNEAQ (reference sequence). The CDR3 protein is CASSFVGADEQYF. In DNA form, the CDR3 reads TGTGCCAGCAGCTTTGTGGGGGCAGACGAGCAGTACTTC.

This chain links TRBV12-5 with TRBJ1-1, with D possibly being TRBD1 (5 bases). Germline V CDR1 and CDR2: LGHNT, FRNRAP. The CDR3 sequence is 14 residues long. V was clipped by 1 base and J by 5 bases, with 11 bases between them. This chain's CDR3 is CASGLDQGLTEAFF. As DNA, the CDR3 is TGTGCTAGTGGTTTGGACCAGGGACTGACTGAAGCTTTCTTT.

V is TRBV7-9 and J is TRBJ1-5; tentative D call: TRBD1 (6 bases). The germline V gene encodes CDR1 SEHNR and CDR2 FQNEAQ (reference sequence). The V end was cut by 3 bases, the J end by 3 bases, with 15 bases between. The CDR3 is 16 residues long. The CDR3 is CASSFGLRGDNQPQHF. CDR3 sequence (DNA): TGTGCCAGCAGCTTTGGTCTCAGGGGCGACAATCAGCCCCAGCATTTT.

V usage is TRBV21-1 and J usage is TRBJ1-2; whether TRBD1, the table's D call, matches the DNA was not checked. TRBV21-1 is annotated as a pseudogene. The CDR3 length is 14 residues. The CDR3 nucleotides read TGTGCCAGCAGCAAAGAGGGACAGGGGCATGGCTACACCTTC. It specifies CASSKEGQGHGYTF.

The chain is built from TRBV6-5 and TRBJ2-7, with 11 bases lining up with TRBD2. CDR3 length: 13 amino acids. Germline V gene lookup returns CDR1 MNHEY and CDR2 SVGAGI. The J segment lost 4 bases and the V segment lost 10 bases, leaving 6 bases of the junction unmatched. CDR3 in DNA: TGTGCCATCCTAGCGGGAGGACTTTACGAGCAGTACTTC. Protein product: CAILAGGLYEQYF.

CDR3: CASRDRGPHNYGYTF. The CDR3 DNA reads as TGCGCCAGCAGAGACAGGGGGCCCCATAACTATGGCTACACCTTC. The chain employs TRBV10-1 and TRBJ1-2; 10 bases line up with TRBD1. With V trimmed by 6 bases and J by 1 base, 5 bases remained unmatched. The CDR3 length is 15 residues. Germline V lookup: CDR1 WNHNN, CDR2 SYGVQD (reference sequence).

The genes are TRBV4-3 and TRBJ2-3; D ambiguous. The V end lost 0 bases, the J end lost 4 bases, and 14 bases lay between the germline ends. This CDR3 spans 16 amino acids. Germline V gene sequence: CDR1 LGHNA, CDR2 YSLEER. CDR3 region: CASSQDASAAPDTQYF. In DNA form, the CDR3 reads TGCGCCAGCAGCCAAGATGCGTCCGCCGCCCCAGATACGCAGTATTTT.

This clone was picked up a small number of times. The chain employs TRBV2 and TRBJ1-4; no firm D call. Germline V gene lookup returns CDR1 SNHLY and CDR2 FYNNEI. V gave up 2 bases and J gave up 7 bases, with 11 bases separating them. The CDR3 has 14 amino acids. The CDR3 region is CASSESPVGEKLFF. The DNA for the CDR3 is TGTGCCAGCAGTGAATCCCCAGTGGGTGAAAAACTGTTTTTT.